A selection of T cell receptor beta chains follows, all from one sample in a study of technical replicates of blood from a handful of donors. Using immunoSEQ multiplex PCR, the repertoire was profiled, and TCRdb retains in-frame clones only, with some absent. This table has 75,000 to 100,000 clones, 90% to 97% appearing once. The source material was T cells isolated from PBMCs. The receptors were sampled from a human donor in good health. Both conserved end residues are part of each CDR3. A D gene is named only where the DNA matches it firmly. Clone sizes are given selectively: once, few, many, or a class where the clone is expanded.

TRBV11-2	TRBJ1-3	once	.	CASSFAGLSSGNTIYF	TGTGCCAGCAGCTTCGCAGGGCTGAGCTCTGGAAACACCATATATTTT
TRBV27	TRBJ2-7	.	TRBD2	CASSLRPVLAYSYEQYF	TGTGCCAGCAGTTTAAGACCGGTACTAGCGTACTCCTACGAGCAGTACTTC
TRBV19	TRBJ1-2	.	TRBD1	CASSIIGDSYGYTF	TGTGCCAGTAGTATAATTGGGGACAGCTATGGCTACACCTTC
TRBV6-4	TRBJ2-1	.	TRBD2	CASSVLTSGRNEQFF	TGTGCCAGCAGTGTATTGACTAGCGGGAGAAATGAGCAGTTCTTC
TRBV4-3	TRBJ1-1	.	.	CASSLGNTEAFF	TGCGCCAGCAGTCTAGGGAACACTGAAGCTTTCTTT
TRBV5-4	TRBJ2-3	once	.	CASSPDLDTQYF	TGTGCCAGCAGCCCAGATTTGGATACGCAGTATTTT
TRBV19	TRBJ1-5	.	.	CASSIVGGVSNQPQHF	TGTGCCAGTAGTATAGTCGGGGGAGTAAGCAATCAGCCCCAGCATTTT
TRBV5-4	TRBJ2-3	.	.	CASSLRETSTDTQYF	TGTGCCAGCAGCTTACGGGAGACTTCCACAGATACGCAGTATTTT
TRBV7-2	TRBJ2-5	.	.	CASSDQTGYETQYF	TGTGCCAGCAGCGATCAGACAGGTTATGAGACCCAGTACTTC
TRBV30	TRBJ1-1	.	TRBD1	CAWNRGGIMNTEAFF	TGTGCCTGGAACAGGGGCGGTATTATGAACACTGAAGCTTTCTTT
TRBV11-3	TRBJ1-4	.	.	CASSLVASSRLFF	TGTGCCAGCAGCTTAGTAGCCTCGTCCCGGCTGTTTTTT
TRBV19	TRBJ1-2	.	TRBD1	CASSPTTGGFLYTF	TGTGCCAGTAGTCCAACGACAGGGGGGTTCCTCTACACCTTC
TRBV15	TRBJ2-5	.	.	CATSISRFREETQYF	TGTGCCACCAGCATAAGTCGGTTCAGGGAAGAGACCCAGTACTTC
TRBV21-1	TRBJ1-2	.	.	CASSKDRDKYLYGYTF	TGTGCCAGCAGCAAAGACAGGGACAAATACCTCTATGGCTACACCTTC
TRBV11-1	TRBJ2-5	.	TRBD1	CASSAGQGQETQYF	TGTGCCAGCAGCGCCGGACAGGGTCAAGAGACCCAGTACTTC
TRBV9	TRBJ2-7	.	TRBD2	CASSPHGVAGPTYEQYF	TGTGCCAGCAGCCCCCATGGGGTAGCGGGCCCGACCTACGAGCAGTACTTC
TRBV30	TRBJ2-2	.	.	CAWSATGTGELFF	TGTGCCTGGAGTGCGACAGGCACCGGGGAGCTGTTTTTT
TRBV5-4	TRBJ2-1	.	.	CASSLVGLLAGDEQFF	TGTGCCAGCAGCTTGGTCGGACTGCTAGCAGGCGATGAGCAGTTCTTC
TRBV19	TRBJ1-1	.	TRBD1	CASSKGQGPEAFF	TGTGCCAGTAGTAAGGGACAGGGGCCTGAAGCTTTCTTT
TRBV15	TRBJ2-7	.	TRBD2	CATSRGLAGVFEQYF	TGTGCCACCAGCAGGGGACTAGCGGGAGTTTTTGAGCAGTACTTC
TRBV7-8	TRBJ2-7	.	.	CASSVAGTYEQYF	TGTGCCAGCAGCGTAGCCGGGACCTACGAGCAGTACTTC
TRBV2	TRBJ2-7	.	.	CASSELGNPSYEQYF	TGTGCCAGCAGTGAGCTCGGGAACCCCTCCTACGAGCAGTACTTC
TRBV6-5	TRBJ2-1	.	.	CASSYSGPHSYNEQFF	TGTGCCAGCAGTTACTCGGGCCCGCACTCCTACAATGAGCAGTTCTTC
TRBV27	TRBJ1-5	.	.	CASSLMPPYSNQPQHF	TGTGCCAGCAGTTTGATGCCACCCTATAGCAATCAGCCCCAGCATTTT
TRBV4-2	TRBJ2-3	.	TRBD2	CASSRGLAGVTSTDTQYF	TGTGCCAGCAGCCGAGGACTAGCGGGAGTCACTAGCACAGATACGCAGTATTTT
TRBV19	TRBJ2-6	.	.	CASSTGSGANVLTF	TGTGCCAGTTCTACAGGGAGTGGGGCCAACGTCCTGACTTTC
TRBV20-1	TRBJ2-7	.	.	CSARTGYEQYF	TGCAGTGCTAGGACTGGATACGAGCAGTACTTC
TRBV6-5	TRBJ2-1	.	TRBD2	CASSYPLAGGGNEQFF	TGTGCCAGCAGTTACCCCCTAGCGGGTGGGGGCAATGAGCAGTTCTTC
TRBV9	TRBJ2-7	.	TRBD2	CASSVGLAGAYEQYF	TGTGCCAGCAGCGTAGGGCTAGCGGGAGCCTACGAGCAGTACTTC
TRBV11-2	TRBJ1-2	once	.	CASSTGSLGGYTF	TGTGCCAGCAGCACAGGGTCACTCGGGGGCTACACCTTC
TRBV28	TRBJ2-7	.	.	CASSYTGRYEQYF	TGTGCCAGCAGTTATACAGGGCGGTACGAGCAGTACTTC
TRBV27	TRBJ1-1	.	.	CASAIALNTEAFF	TGTGCCAGCGCGATAGCCCTCAACACTGAAGCTTTCTTT
TRBV29-1	TRBJ2-5	.	.	CSVGRDQETQYF	TGCAGCGTTGGGAGGGACCAAGAGACCCAGTACTTC
TRBV7-9	TRBJ2-1	once	.	CASSQVEGAGQFF	TGTGCCAGCAGCCAGGTCGAAGGGGCAGGGCAGTTCTTC
TRBV2	TRBJ1-1	.	TRBD1	CASREQGVPTEAFF	TGTGCCAGCAGAGAACAGGGGGTGCCCACTGAAGCTTTCTTT
TRBV5-5	TRBJ2-5	.	TRBD1	CASSLDRGETQYF	TGTGCCAGCAGCTTGGACAGGGGGGAGACCCAGTACTTC
TRBV9	TRBJ2-3	.	.	CASSGTLANTDTQYF	TGTGCCAGCAGCGGAACGCTAGCGAATACAGATACGCAGTATTTT
TRBV6-1	TRBJ1-2	few	TRBD1	CASSGDGQVYGYTF	TGTGCCAGCAGTGGAGACGGACAGGTCTATGGCTACACCTTC
TRBV11-2	TRBJ2-7	.	.	CASSRIAYEQYF	TGTGCCAGCAGCCGAATAGCTTACGAGCAGTACTTC
TRBV11-3	TRBJ2-1	.	.	CASSSVRGMQFF	TGTGCCAGCAGCTCAGTACGGGGAATGCAGTTCTTC
TRBV9	TRBJ2-2	.	TRBD1	CASTTGEATGELFF	TGTGCCAGCACGACAGGGGAGGCCACCGGGGAGCTGTTTTTT